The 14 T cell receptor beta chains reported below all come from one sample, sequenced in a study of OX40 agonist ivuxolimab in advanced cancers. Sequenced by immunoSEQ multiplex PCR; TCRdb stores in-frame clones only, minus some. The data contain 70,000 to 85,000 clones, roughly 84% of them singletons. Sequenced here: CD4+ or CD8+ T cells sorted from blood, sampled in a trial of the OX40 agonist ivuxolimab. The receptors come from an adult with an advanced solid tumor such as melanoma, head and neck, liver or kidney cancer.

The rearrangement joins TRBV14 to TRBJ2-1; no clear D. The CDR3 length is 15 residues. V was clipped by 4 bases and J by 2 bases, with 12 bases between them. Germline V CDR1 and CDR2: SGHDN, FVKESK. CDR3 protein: CASSRGTPTYNEQFF. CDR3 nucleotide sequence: TGTGCCAGCAGCCGCGGCACCCCTACCTACAATGAGCAGTTCTTC. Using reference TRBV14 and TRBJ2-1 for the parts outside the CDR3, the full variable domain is EAGVTQFPSHSVIEKGQTVTLRCDPISGHDNLYWYRRVMGKEIKFLLHFVKESKQDESGMPNNRFLAERTGGTYSTLKVQPAELEDSGVYFCASSRGTPTYNEQFFGPGTRLTVL.

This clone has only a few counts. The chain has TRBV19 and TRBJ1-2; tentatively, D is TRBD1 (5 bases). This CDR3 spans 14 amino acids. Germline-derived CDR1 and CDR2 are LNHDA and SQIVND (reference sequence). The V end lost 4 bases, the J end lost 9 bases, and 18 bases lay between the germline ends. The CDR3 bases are TGTGCCAGTAGTACTACCGGGACCGGGCGTAGCTACACCTTC. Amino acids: CASSTTGTGRSYTF.

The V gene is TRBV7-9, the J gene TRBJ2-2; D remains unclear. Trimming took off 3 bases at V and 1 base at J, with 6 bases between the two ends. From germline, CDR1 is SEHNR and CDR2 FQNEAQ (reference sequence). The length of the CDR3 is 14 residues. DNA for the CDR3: TGTGCCAGCAGCTTTGGGTGGAACACCGGGGAGCTGTTTTTT. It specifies CASSFGWNTGELFF.

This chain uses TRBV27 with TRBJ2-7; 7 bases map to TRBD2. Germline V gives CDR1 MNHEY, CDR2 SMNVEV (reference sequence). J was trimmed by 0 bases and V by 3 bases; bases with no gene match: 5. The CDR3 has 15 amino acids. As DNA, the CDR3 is TGTGCCAGCAGTTTGTGGGGGAGGGCCTCCTACGAGCAGTACTTC. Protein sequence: CASSLWGRASYEQYF.

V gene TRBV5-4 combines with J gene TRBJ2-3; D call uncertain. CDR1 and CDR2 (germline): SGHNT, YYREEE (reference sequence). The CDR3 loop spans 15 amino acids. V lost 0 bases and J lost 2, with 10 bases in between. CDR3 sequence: CASSLAGRFTDTQYF. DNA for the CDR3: TGTGCCAGCAGCTTGGCCGGGCGGTTCACAGATACGCAGTATTTT.

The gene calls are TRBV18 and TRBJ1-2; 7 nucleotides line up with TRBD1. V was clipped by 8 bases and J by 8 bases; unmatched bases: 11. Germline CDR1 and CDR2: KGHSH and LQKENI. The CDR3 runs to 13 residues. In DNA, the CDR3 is TGTGCCAGCACTCCGATAGGGGGCGCAGGCTACACCTTC. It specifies CASTPIGGAGYTF.

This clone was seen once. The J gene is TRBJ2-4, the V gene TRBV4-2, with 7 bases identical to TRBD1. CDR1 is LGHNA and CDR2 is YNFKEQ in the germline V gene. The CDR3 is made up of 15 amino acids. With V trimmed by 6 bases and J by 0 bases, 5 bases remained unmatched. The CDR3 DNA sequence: TGTGCCAGCAGGGCGTCAGGGGGAGCCAAAAACATTCAGTACTTC. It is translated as CASRASGGAKNIQYF.

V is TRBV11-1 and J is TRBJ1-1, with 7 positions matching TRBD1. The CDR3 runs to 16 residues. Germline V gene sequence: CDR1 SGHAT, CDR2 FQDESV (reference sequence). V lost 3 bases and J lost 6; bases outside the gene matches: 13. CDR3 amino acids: CASSLSRDSRLAEAFF. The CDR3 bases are TGTGCCAGCAGCTTGAGCCGGGACAGTCGATTGGCTGAAGCTTTCTTT.

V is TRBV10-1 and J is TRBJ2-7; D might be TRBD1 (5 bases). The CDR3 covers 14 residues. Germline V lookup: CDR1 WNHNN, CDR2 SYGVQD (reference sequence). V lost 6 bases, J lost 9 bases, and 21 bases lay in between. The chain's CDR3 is CASSNLDTPRVQYF. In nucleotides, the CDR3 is TGCGCCAGCAGCAACCTGGACACTCCTAGAGTGCAGTACTTC.

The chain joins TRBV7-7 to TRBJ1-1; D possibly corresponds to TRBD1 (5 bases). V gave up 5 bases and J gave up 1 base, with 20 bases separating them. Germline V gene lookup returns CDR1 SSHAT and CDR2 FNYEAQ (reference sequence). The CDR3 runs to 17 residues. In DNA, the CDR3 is TGTGCCAGCAGCCCATTCATAGCGCAGGGAGGGAACACTGAAGCTTTCTTT. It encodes CASSPFIAQGGNTEAFF.

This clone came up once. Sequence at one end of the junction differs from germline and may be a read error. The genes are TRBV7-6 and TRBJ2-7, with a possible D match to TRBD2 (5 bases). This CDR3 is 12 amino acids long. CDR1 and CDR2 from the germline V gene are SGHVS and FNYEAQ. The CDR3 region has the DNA TGTGCCAGCAGCCCGCGAGGGAAGCTTGGCGTCTTC. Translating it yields CASSPRGKLGVF.

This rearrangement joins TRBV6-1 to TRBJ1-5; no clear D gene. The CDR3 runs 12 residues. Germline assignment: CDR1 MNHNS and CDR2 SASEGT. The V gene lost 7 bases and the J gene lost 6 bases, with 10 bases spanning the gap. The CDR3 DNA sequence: TGTGCCAGCATGGGAGGTTTTCAGCCCCAGCATTTT. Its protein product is CASMGGFQPQHF.

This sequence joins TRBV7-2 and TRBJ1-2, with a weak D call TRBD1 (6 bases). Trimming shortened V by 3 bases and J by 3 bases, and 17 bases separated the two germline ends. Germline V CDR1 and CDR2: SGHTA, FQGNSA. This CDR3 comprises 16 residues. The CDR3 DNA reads TGTGCCAGCAGCTTTAGCCCCGGGACATCCGACTATGGCTACACCTTC. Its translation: CASSFSPGTSDYGYTF.

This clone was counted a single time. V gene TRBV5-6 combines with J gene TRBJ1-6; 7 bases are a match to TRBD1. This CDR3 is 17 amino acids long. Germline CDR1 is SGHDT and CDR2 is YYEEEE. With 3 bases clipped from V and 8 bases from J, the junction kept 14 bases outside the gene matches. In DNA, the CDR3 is TGTGCCAGCAGCTCCACCCTCCACAGGGGAGGGGATTCACCCCTCCACTTT. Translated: CASSSTLHRGGDSPLHF.